The clone carrying this T cell receptor beta chain is a singleton in its sample. Antigen specificity is unknown. Donation came from healthy HIV-negative adults that had no recent acute infections or vaccinations. Partitioning of CD4+ cells yielded a CD45RA+ naive subset and a CD45RA-negative memory subset. Repertoires were generated with immunoSEQ multiplex PCR, while TCRdb's copy carries only in-frame clones and drops some. The data show 2,100,000 or so clones, with about 94% seen just once and roughly 0.13% held by the top ten. This sample is part of a study of shared clonotypes between healthy human individuals. Trimming at V came to 3 bases and at J to 0 bases, leaving 12 bases not matched to a gene. Germline loops: CDR1 SGDLS, CDR2 YYNGEE. The CDR3 runs 19 residues. Study outcomes and limitations: An expected dependence of interdonor clonotype sharing on sequencing depth was noted.

This receptor was identified in a man in his late teens or twenties in good health. This rearrangement joins TRBV9 to TRBJ1-6; 7 nucleotides line up with TRBD1. The sequenced sample consisted of naive CD4+ T cells sorted from blood. The subset is: CD45RA+ positively selected. CDR3 residues: CASSDAFGQASSYNSPLHF. DNA of the CDR3: TGTGCCAGCAGCGATGCATTTGGACAGGCCTCCTCCTATAATTCACCCCTCCACTTT.